In its sample, the clone carrying this T cell receptor beta chain was seen once. Antigen specificity is unknown. The data are from a study of T cell responses to AZD1222 COVID-19 vaccine. Study findings and constraints: There were mostly white British donors and more females than males, and clonal diversity was possibly underestimated.

Clones were read by immunoSEQ multiplex PCR, and TCRdb kept only the in-frame ones, dropping some. The sample lists 40,000 to 65,000 clones, about four fifths occurring once. Trimming shortened V by 6 bases and J by 4 bases, and 12 bases separated the two germline ends. Per the germline V gene, CDR1 is LNHDA and CDR2 is SQIVND (reference sequence). This CDR3 has 13 amino acids. This chain links TRBV19 with TRBJ1-1, with D maybe TRBD1 (5 bases). The sequence came from an adult in good health. Sample: peripheral blood, taken on day 0 of AZD1222 vaccination. The CDR3 sequence is CASRVRDGTEAFF. The CDR3, as DNA: TGTGCCAGTAGAGTCAGGGATGGCACTGAAGCTTTCTTT.